Following are 31 T cell receptor beta chains from one sample sequenced in a study of beta chain features in type 1 diabetes. Overall study findings and caveats: TCRB CDR3s from Type 1 diabetes patients were moderately but significantly shorter in all four CD4+ subsets.

Expressed TCRB transcripts were sequenced because the isolated RNA had all been reverse transcribed beforehand. Here immunoSEQ multiplex PCR was the method, and the copy in TCRdb shows in-frame clones only, minus some. The top ten clones hold 2.4% of a sample with 30,000 or so clones, approximately 65% of them seen once. Antigens of these TCRs are unknown. Sequencing input: Tregs from blood. The receptors shown here come from a woman in her twenties or thirties with type 1 diabetes.

The chain has TRBV28 and TRBJ2-6; the D is unclear. Trimming removed 4 bases at V and 0 bases at J, with 10 bases between. CDR1 and CDR2 from the germline V gene are MDHEN and SYDVKM. This CDR3 region has 16 residues. The CDR3 bases are TGTGCCAGCAGTTATTACGGTTTCTCTGGGGCCAACGTCCTGACTTTC. This encodes CASSYYGFSGANVLTF.

This clone has more than one count but fewer than ten. This chain joins TRBV5-1 and TRBJ1-1, with 10 bases aligning to TRBD1. CDR1 SGHRS and CDR2 YFSETQ come from the germline V gene. The trim removed 0 bases at V and 6 bases at J, leaving 5 bases unmatched. This CDR3 has 15 residues. CDR3 bases: TGCGCCAGCAGCTTGGTCGGACAGGGGGTCGCTGAAGCTTTCTTT. It translates to CASSLVGQGVAEAFF.

In this sample, this clone turned up a few times. The chain joins TRBV10-3 to TRBJ1-5; D perhaps matches TRBD1 (5 bases). Per germline, CDR1 ENHRY and CDR2 SYGVKD. V lost 0 bases to trimming and J lost 2 bases, with 8 bases between them. The CDR3 is 15 residues long. The CDR3 loop reads CAISESPGGNQPQHF. CDR3 DNA: TGTGCCATCAGTGAGTCGCCGGGGGGCAATCAGCCCCAGCATTTT.

The CDR3 bases are TGTGCCAGCAGCATAAGACTAGCGGGGCAAGAGACCCAGTACTTC. Translation: CASSIRLAGQETQYF. The chain uses TRBV11-2 and TRBJ2-5; 11 bases line up with TRBD2. Germline-derived CDR1 and CDR2 are SGHAT and FQNNGV. V was pared by 5 bases and J by 2 bases, with 4 bases of the junction left unmatched. This CDR3 spans 15 amino acids.

The CDR3 region has the DNA TGCGCCAGCAGTGAGTCGGTGGACTACTCCACAGATACGCAGTATTTT. Amino acids: CASSESVDYSTDTQYF. V usage is TRBV10-1 and J usage is TRBJ2-3; D might be TRBD2 (6 bases). The CDR3 has 16 residues. V was trimmed by 0 bases and J by 2 bases, leaving 12 bases between them. CDR1 WNHNN and CDR2 SYGVQD come from the germline V gene (reference sequence).

The V call is TRBV2, the J call TRBJ1-2; 11 bases align to TRBD1. V gave up 5 bases and J gave up 3 bases; unmatched junction bases: 2. This CDR3 region has 14 residues. Germline assignment: CDR1 SNHLY and CDR2 FYNNEI. In DNA form, the CDR3 reads TGTGCCAGCAGTCGGACAGGGGGCGACTATGGCTACACCTTC. As protein: CASSRTGGDYGYTF. Variable domain in full (rest from reference TRBV2 and TRBJ1-2): EPEVTQTPSHQVTQMGQEVILRCVPISNHLYFYWYRQILGQKVEFLVSFYNNEISEKSEIFDDQFSVERPDGSNFTLKIRSTKLEDSAMYFCASSRTGGDYGYTFGSGTRLTVV.

In this sample, this clone turned up a few times. A junction boundary mismatches the germline segment, possibly from a read error. The rearrangement joins TRBV6-6 to TRBJ2-7; weak D call: TRBD2 (5 bases). This CDR3 comprises 15 residues. Looked up from germline, CDR1 is MNHNY and CDR2 is SVGAGI (reference sequence). CDR3 coding DNA: TGTGCCAGCAGTGAGGGTGGGCCAGGCCCCTACGAGCGGTACTTC. This codes for CASSEGGPGPYERYF.

The chain couples TRBV28 to TRBJ2-1; 7 bases agree with TRBD1. J lost 15 bases, V lost 5 bases, and 16 bases had no gene match. Per the germline V gene, CDR1 is MDHEN and CDR2 is SYDVKM. The CDR3 is 14 residues long. Written as DNA, the CDR3 is TGTGCCAGCAGTCCGACACAGGGGAGCCGACGTCCGTTCTTC. This gives the protein CASSPTQGSRRPFF. The full variable domain, rest sourced from reference TRBV28 and TRBJ2-1, is DVKVTQSSRYLVKRTGEKVFLECVQDMDHENMFWYRQDPGLGLRLIYFSYDVKMKEKGDIPEGYSVSREKKERFSLILESASTNQTSMYLCASSPTQGSRRPFFGPGTRLTVL.

This clone was recorded only once. The CDR3 spells CASSLDGQQETQYF. For the CDR3, the DNA is TGCGCCAGCAGCTTGGATGGACAGCAAGAGACCCAGTACTTC. The chain combines TRBV5-1 with TRBJ2-5, with a tentative D call TRBD1 (6 bases). The ends were cut back, 0 bases at V and 2 bases at J, with 8 bases in the middle. Germline assignment: CDR1 SGHRS and CDR2 YFSETQ. CDR3 length equals 14 residues.

This clone was detected only a few times. The rearrangement joins TRBV19 to TRBJ2-1; 9 nucleotides agree with TRBD1. The CDR3 sequence is 13 residues long. V dropped 5 bases and J dropped 9; count of bases not matched to a gene: 5. Germline CDR1 and CDR2: LNHDA and SQIVND (reference sequence). CDR3 DNA: TGTGCCAGTAGTGCAACAGGGGGCTCTGAGCAGTTCTTC. This gives the protein CASSATGGSEQFF.

This rearrangement joins TRBV9 to TRBJ1-2; D is unresolved. V gave up 0 bases and J gave up 0 bases, with 9 bases separating them. Germline loops: CDR1 SGDLS, CDR2 YYNGEE. This CDR3 is 15 amino acids long. The chain's CDR3 is CASSVANRPNYGYTF. CDR3 coding DNA: TGTGCCAGCAGCGTAGCCAACAGACCTAACTATGGCTACACCTTC.

Remarks on this clone: This same CDR3 is encoded by further DNA sequences in the sample. The chain recombines TRBV18 with TRBJ1-4, with unresolved D. CDR3 length equals 23 residues. V lost 1 base and J lost 6, with 36 bases in between. Germline V gene data show CDR1 as KGHSH and CDR2 as LQKENI. The CDR3 here is CASSPLAQEALSIILGTDEKLFF. For the CDR3, the DNA is TGTGCCAGCTCACCACTCGCCCAGGAAGCCCTCTCCATTATATTGGGCACAGATGAAAAACTGTTTTTT.

The CDR3 DNA reads as TGTGCCAGCAGTGAAAAAAACGGACAGCCTCTCTCTGGCTACACCTTC. Its protein is CASSEKNGQPLSGYTF. The J gene is TRBJ1-2, the V gene TRBV6-1; D perhaps matches TRBD1 (6 bases). The V gene's germline CDR1 is MNHNS and CDR2 SASEGT. The CDR3 extends over 16 amino acids. Trimming stripped 2 bases from V and 7 bases from J, with 20 bases between.

The chain combines TRBV18 with TRBJ2-3; D possibly corresponds to TRBD2 (6 bases). Germline V gene data show CDR1 as KGHSH and CDR2 as LQKENI. V was pared by 5 bases and J by 2 bases, with 11 bases between. The CDR3 extends over 14 amino acids. The chain's CDR3 is CASSTRGLTDTQYF. The CDR3 DNA is TGTGCCAGCTCAACGCGGGGACTCACAGATACGCAGTATTTT.

The chain links TRBV2 to TRBJ1-1, with TRBD1 matching 11 bases. This CDR3 region has 15 residues. Germline CDR1 reads SNHLY; CDR2 reads FYNNEI. The trim removed 8 bases at V and 4 bases at J, leaving 9 bases unmatched. DNA of the CDR3: TGTGCCAGCCTAAGCGGGACAGGGGGGAGCACTGAAGCTTTCTTT. Its translation is CASLSGTGGSTEAFF.

The chain carries TRBV5-4 and TRBJ1-4; D gene ambiguous. The CDR3 totals 14 residues. V was clipped by 6 bases and J by 0 bases, with 9 bases between them. Germline V gene sequence: CDR1 SGHNT, CDR2 YYREEE (reference sequence). CDR3 DNA sequence: TGTGCCAGCACCAACGGTACAACTAATGAAAAACTGTTTTTT. Its protein is CASTNGTTNEKLFF.

V is TRBV28 and J is TRBJ2-5, with 8 bases fitting TRBD1. TRBJ2-7 explains the end of the DNA better; the J call may be wrong. Germline V gives CDR1 MDHEN, CDR2 SYDVKM. This CDR3 spans 14 amino acids. The CDR3 is CASSGNRGDYEQYF. Written as DNA, the CDR3 is TGTGCCAGCAGCGGAAACAGGGGGGACTACGAGCAGTACTTC.

The chain carries TRBV5-1 and TRBJ2-3; TRBD2 matches 12 bases. The V gene's germline CDR1 is SGHRS and CDR2 YFSETQ. The CDR3 runs 16 residues. Losses at the gene ends were 4 bases for V and 4 bases for J; bases not matched to a gene: 7. The DNA for the CDR3 is TGCGCCAGCAGCCTACAGACTAGCGGGAGTTCAGATACGCAGTATTTT. Protein product: CASSLQTSGSSDTQYF. Full variable domain (missing parts from reference TRBV5-1 and TRBJ2-3): KAGVTQTPRYLIKTRGQQVTLSCSPISGHRSVSWYQQTPGQGLQFLFEYFSETQRNKGNFPGRFSGRQFSNSRSEMNVSTLELGDSALYLCASSLQTSGSSDTQYFGPGTRLTVL.

The CDR3 DNA sequence: TGTGCCAGCAGCGTAGGTGGCGGGGCGGAAAATGAAAAACTGTTTTTT. The encoded protein is CASSVGGGAENEKLFF. V is TRBV9 and J is TRBJ1-4, with D maybe TRBD1 (5 bases). V lost 0 bases and J lost 5, with 14 bases in between. Germline V gene data show CDR1 as SGDLS and CDR2 as YYNGEE. The CDR3 contains 16 residues.

In its sample, this clone was seen a few times. The chain has TRBV19 and TRBJ1-2; D is possibly TRBD1 (5 bases). Germline V lookup: CDR1 LNHDA, CDR2 SQIVND (reference sequence). The CDR3 is 14 amino acids. V was clipped by 1 base and J by 6 bases, with 12 bases between them. The CDR3 nucleotides read TGTGCCAGTAGTATAGGCGGGGCCCGAGATGGCTACACCTTC. Translated, it gives CASSIGGARDGYTF.

The CDR3 reads CAWSVGYRGTQYF. The CDR3 DNA reads TGTGCCTGGAGTGTAGGCTATAGGGGTACGCAGTATTTT. The rearrangement joins TRBV30 to TRBJ2-3; a possible D gene is TRBD1 (5 bases). The CDR3 length is 13 residues. Germline V lookup: CDR1 GTSNPN, CDR2 SVGIG (reference sequence). The V gene lost 0 bases and the J gene lost 8 bases, with 12 bases spanning the gap.

The chain uses TRBV5-1 and TRBJ2-7; 7 bases agree with TRBD2. CDR3 length: 16 residues. Trimming took 0 bases from V and 4 from J; bases not matched to a gene: 10. CDR1 and CDR2 from the germline V gene are SGHRS and YFSETQ. The CDR3 reads CASSLGSIAGMYEQYF. The CDR3 coding sequence is TGCGCCAGCAGCTTGGGCTCGATAGCGGGTATGTACGAGCAGTACTTC.

This chain joins TRBV28 and TRBJ1-2, with 10 bases that match TRBD1. Germline V gene sequence: CDR1 MDHEN, CDR2 SYDVKM. J was trimmed by 7 bases and V by 6 bases; bases with no gene match: 5. The CDR3 consists of 13 residues. The CDR3 protein is CASSFDRGLGYTF. In DNA, the CDR3 is TGTGCCAGCAGCTTCGACAGGGGGCTTGGCTACACCTTC.

CDR3 nucleotides: TGTGCCAGCAGGGACTTAGGTGACATTCAGTACTTC. Residues: CASRDLGDIQYF. The V gene is TRBV18, the J gene TRBJ2-4; D might be TRBD2 (6 bases). The germline V gene has CDR1 KGHSH and CDR2 LQKENI. With 8 bases removed from V and 8 bases from J, the gap between germline ends came to 13 bases. This CDR3 is 12 amino acids long.

This clone appeared a few times. This chain uses TRBV30 with TRBJ2-5; 11 bases line up with TRBD2. Germline lookup yields CDR1 GTSNPN and CDR2 SVGIG (reference sequence). There are 14 residues in the CDR3. V was pared by 3 bases and J by 1 base, with 1 base of the junction left unmatched. CDR3 in DNA: TGTGCCTGGAGGGGACTAGCGGCCCAAGAGACCCAGTACTTC. Encoded protein: CAWRGLAAQETQYF.

This rearrangement joins TRBV5-4 to TRBJ2-1, with 15 bases identical to TRBD2. The CDR3 is 16 residues long. CDR1 is SGHNT, CDR2 YYREEE, per germline (reference sequence). V gave up 1 base and J gave up 9 bases; unmatched junction bases: 5. CDR3 sequence: CASSLSVGLAGGEQFF. For the CDR3, the DNA is TGTGCCAGCAGCTTGAGCGTGGGACTAGCGGGAGGTGAGCAGTTCTTC.

The V call is TRBV27, the J call TRBJ2-5; 7 bases agree with TRBD1. The J call is in doubt because the DNA end fits TRBJ2-7 better. Germline CDR1 is MNHEY and CDR2 is SMNVEV (reference sequence). The CDR3 consists of 14 residues. This CDR3 is CASSLTQGSGEQYF. DNA for the CDR3: TGTGCCAGCAGTTTAACACAGGGGAGTGGCGAGCAGTACTTC.

This clone was found a few times. V gene TRBV28 combines with J gene TRBJ1-4, with D possibly TRBD1 on 5 matching bases. This CDR3 contains 14 residues. Germline assignment: CDR1 MDHEN and CDR2 SYDVKM. Trimming took off 6 bases at V and 8 bases at J, with 16 bases between the two ends. CDR3 amino acids: CASSFWQDKEKLFF. CDR3 DNA sequence: TGTGCCAGCAGCTTTTGGCAGGACAAAGAAAAACTGTTTTTT. Based on the CDR3 plus reference TRBV28 and TRBJ1-4, the full variable domain is DVKVTQSSRYLVKRTGEKVFLECVQDMDHENMFWYRQDPGLGLRLIYFSYDVKMKEKGDIPEGYSVSREKKERFSLILESASTNQTSMYLCASSFWQDKEKLFFGSGTQLSVL.

The chain couples TRBV7-9 to TRBJ2-1; D call uncertain. The CDR3 has 13 amino acids. The V end lost 4 bases, the J end lost 8 bases, and 12 bases lay between the germline ends. Looked up from germline, CDR1 is SEHNR and CDR2 is FQNEAQ (reference sequence). CDR3 coding DNA: TGTGCCAGCAGCTCTGGTGCTGAGGATGAGCAGTTCTTC. Translation gives CASSSGAEDEQFF.

V gene TRBV9 combines with J gene TRBJ2-7; 13 bases line up with TRBD2. J gave up 6 bases and V 3 bases, and 6 bases lay outside the gene matches. The length of the CDR3 is 15 residues. CDR1 and CDR2 (germline): SGDLS, YYNGEE. The CDR3 bases are TGTGCCAGCAGCGCGGGACTAGCGGGATTCACCGAGCAGTACTTC. This translates into CASSAGLAGFTEQYF.

The sample holds a few counts of this clone. CDR3 DNA: TGTGCCAGCTCACCATCATCAGATACGCAGTATTTT. It encodes CASSPSSDTQYF. The rearrangement joins TRBV18 to TRBJ2-3, with unresolved D. CDR3 length: 12 amino acids. CDR1 KGHSH and CDR2 LQKENI come from the germline V gene. Trimming took off 2 bases at V and 4 bases at J, with 4 bases between the two ends.